Listed here is a single TCR beta chain. Its target is not known. Germline V gives CDR1 SGHNT, CDR2 YENEEA. Trimming cost V 5 bases and J 6 bases; bases outside gene matches: 11. CDR3 length: 16 amino acids. Profiled with immunoSEQ multiplex PCR; TCRdb holds only in-frame clones, not every one. This table holds under 30,000 clones, roughly 96% found once. The sample is drawn from a study of monozygotic twins with cystic fibrosis. Study as a whole: Libraries were built from roughly 2.8 micrograms of fragmented DNA using approximately 16 PCR cycles.

Study-wide points: J usage was most co-twin-similar in 8 of 16 pairs, V in 13. Monozygotic CF twin pairs shared significantly more nucleotide-identical clonotypes than unrelated CF individuals did. No link emerged between shared CDR3 counts and age, concordance or severity.

Input material: blood. The sequence came from a girl aged 2-10 years with cystic fibrosis. This sequence joins TRBV11-3 and TRBJ2-3; 10 nucleotides line up with TRBD2. CDR3 in DNA: TGTGCCAGCAGCCCCCGAAGCGGGAGGGCCGAGGATACGCAGTATTTT. Translation: CASSPRSGRAEDTQYF.